This T cell receptor beta chain was recorded in a study of beta chain features in type 1 diabetes (dated by TCRdb to 2016 to 2019). Regarding the research as a whole: Mean age, gender distribution, total cell number and subset yield did not differ between patients and healthy donors. A total of some 100,000,000 sorted cells were examined across all samples, and a strong correlation was observed between cell number per subset and RNA yield. The study compared TCRB repertoires of sorted circulating CD4+ T cell subsets between recently diagnosed type 1 diabetes patients and matched healthy donors. Regulatory and stem cell-like memory subsets were isolated from only 8 patients and roughly eight healthy donors, whereas naive and central memory subsets came from all 28 donors.

A single peripheral blood draw of approximately 100 mL on average was collected from each donor into heparinised tubes. A BD FACSAria II was used to sort naive, central memory, regulatory and stem cell-like memory CD4+ T cells with a panel that included CD45RO, CCR7, CD25, CD127, CD95 and CD27. Every sorted population had a purity above 95%. PBMCs were isolated immediately by Lymphoprep density gradient centrifugation and stained directly without culture. So that batch effects would be minimized, each experiment stained and sorted samples in pairs, pairing one healthy donor with one patient. The study at large found these results: At VDJ recombination sites, type 1 diabetes patients had fewer insertions and more deleted nucleotides, which implies abnormalities in thymic rearrangement. Because the HLA sub-analyses included only small numbers of individuals, any influence of HLA type on TCRB rearrangement was left unresolved. Because cDNA was sequenced instead of genomic DNA, highly expressing activated cells could be over-represented, though the groups showed no difference in activation or CD3 levels. Naive, central memory and regulatory TCRB repertoires appeared to be more alike among patients than among healthy donors. In all four CD4+ subsets, TCRB CDR3 length was moderately but significantly shorter in type 1 diabetes patients. Shorter templates might be favored by PCR, yet because patient and control samples were amplified and corrected together, any such skew would affect both groups equally.

The germline ends are 9 bases apart after V is trimmed by 2 bases and J by 4 bases. From cysteine to phenylalanine, the CDR3 is 13 amino acids long. The entry retains the CDR3 DNA only, 39 bases that are in frame from base 1. CDR1 and CDR2 are read off the germline V gene as SGDLS and YYNGEE. This clone was detected a few times. The antigen it binds to is not known. The record has no base qualities; no much larger clone is one base away. The High Capacity cDNA Reverse Transcription Kit was used to reverse transcribe all of the isolated RNA, meaning that expressed TCRB transcripts were what got sequenced. Naive, central memory and regulatory T cell samples underwent deep immunoSEQ sequencing, averaging roughly 3.4 million total reads per sample. After sorted cells were lysed in RLT buffer, RNA was extracted with DNase-treated RNeasy Micro or Mini kits, with the choice depending on cell number. Each cell subset was processed on its own to prevent cross-contamination, while patient and healthy donor samples were processed together. The immunoSEQ multiplex PCR was used to amplify TCRB sequences from cDNA, yielding 87-bp fragments that span the CDR3 region. Amplicons were sequenced on the Illumina HiSeq platform. From the authors' description of their analysis: Synthetic template baselines were used to correct PCR bias computationally, reads within Hamming distance 2 were collapsed, and singletons that could not be merged were discarded. Reads were aligned against IMGT so that V, D and J genes, CDR3 length and insertions or deletions at six rearrangement sites could be assigned. Clonotype counts were normalized to sorted cell number within each subset before computing true diversity and Gini coefficients with the tcR R package. The overlap coefficient, calculated on TCRB nucleotide sequences, was used to measure repertoire sharing. Out-of-frame TCRB sequences from naive cells were analyzed to stand in for the pre-selection repertoire. Imported from immuneACCESS, the table was reduced by TCRdb to in-frame sequences with V and J called. These copies leave out some clones; in studies compared against another copy, an unresolved V gene accounts for under half, and the cause of the remainder is not known. V and J calls and clone size come straight from that table; D and trimming were deduced from the DNA. The sample contains 250,000 to 300,000 clones, approximately 15% of them found a single time. The ten largest clonotypes hold 0.017% of the sample.

Recombination joined TRBV9 with TRBJ1-1; there is no confident call for the D gene. Material for sequencing was naive CD4+ T cells from blood. The sample's cell subset or site, from its label and the paper: true naive CD4+ T cells. The TCR originated in a man aged 30 to 45 with type 1 diabetes. The encoded CDR3 is CASSVLPFTEAFF. The DNA sequence is as follows: TGTGCCAGCAGCGTCCTACCATTCACTGAAGCTTTCTTT.